The clone carrying this T cell receptor (beta chain) showed up just a few times. Both TCRalpha and TCRbeta chains were reverse transcribed with V-gene-specific primers. TCR amplification involved about 19 PCR cycles with a constant-region primer and V-primer adapter. TCRdb used MiXCR to reprocess the reads, holding one entry per CDR3 protein. The data hold more than 50,000 distinct CDR3 sequences, with about 25% observed a single time. This entry comes from a study of low-dose radiotherapy and immunotherapy resistance in tumors. The CDR3 consists of 14 residues. Germline CDR1 KGHDR, CDR2 SFDVKD. Losses at the gene ends were 6 bases for V and 2 bases for J; bases not matched to a gene: 3. The time point: after trial treatment. Treatment in this sample: LDRT plus nivolumab, ipilimumab, low-dose cyclophosphamide and aspirin (RACIN trial).

The sequencing used PBMCs, collected after low-dose radiotherapy plus immunotherapy. The TCR was taken from a male donor with prostate cancer. The chain combines TRBV24-1 with TRBJ2-1, with 7 bases fitting TRBD1. CDR3 residues: CATSRQGPYNEQFF. CDR3 DNA: TGTGCCACCAGTCGACAGGGACCCTACAATGAGCAGTTCTTC.